Listed here are 30 T cell receptor beta chains from one sample, sequenced in a study of cytomegalovirus exposure and HLA in healthy donors (dated by TCRdb to the late 2010s). Library generation was performed with the immunoSEQ multiplex PCR assay. For the multiplex PCR, a mixture combining 60 forward primers for TCR Vbeta segments and 13 reverse primers for TCR Jbeta segments was used. Entries here come from immuneACCESS through TCRdb and include only in-frame sequences with V and J called. Some clones fail to appear in such tables; in the studies checked, an unresolved V gene covers under half of the shortfall, and the cause of the remainder is unknown. The table for this sample lists 100,000 or so clones; 15% of them were counted only once. Together, the top ten hold 0.83% of the sample. Source material: PBMCs. The receptors come from a female donor in good health and CMV-seronegative.

V is TRBV10-3 and J is TRBJ1-5; the D is unclear. This CDR3 is 14 amino acids long. V lost 0 bases to trimming and J lost 6 bases, with 9 bases between them. Germline V lookup: CDR1 ENHRY, CDR2 SYGVKD. The CDR3 nucleotides are TGTGCCATCAGTGAGTCCGGAAGAGGTCAGCCCCAGCATTTT. It specifies CAISESGRGQPQHF.

There are a few counts of this clone. This rearrangement joins TRBV7-2 to TRBJ2-5, with 7 bases identical to TRBD1. V lost 4 bases and J lost 0; bases outside the gene matches: 8. Germline values: CDR1 SGHTA, CDR2 FQGNSA. The CDR3 consists of 16 residues. CDR3 residues: CASSWVTGSNQETQYF. The CDR3 DNA reads TGTGCCAGCAGCTGGGTGACAGGGTCTAACCAAGAGACCCAGTACTTC.

The rearrangement joins TRBV2 to TRBJ1-6; D uncertain. Germline loops: CDR1 SNHLY, CDR2 FYNNEI. The CDR3 consists of 15 residues. The V end was cut by 0 bases, the J end by 4 bases, with 7 bases between. CDR3 amino acids: CASSEASGYNSPLHF. The CDR3 DNA is TGTGCCAGCAGTGAAGCATCGGGTTATAATTCACCCCTCCACTTT.

A note on this clone: Other nucleotide sequences from this sample produce the same CDR3. The chain joins TRBV6-5 to TRBJ2-7, with 8 positions matching TRBD1. CDR1 MNHEY and CDR2 SVGAGI come from the germline V gene. The V gene end was trimmed by 0 bases and the J gene end by 4 bases; junction bases not matched to a gene: 5. This CDR3 contains 15 residues. In DNA, the CDR3 is TGTGCCAGCAGTTACTCAGGGACAGGAGTGTACGAGCAGTACTTC. It specifies CASSYSGTGVYEQYF.

The J gene is TRBJ2-5, the V gene TRBV9, with 11 bases lining up with TRBD2. The CDR3 loop spans 16 amino acids. Per germline, CDR1 SGDLS and CDR2 YYNGEE. With V trimmed by 3 bases and J by 7 bases, 11 bases remained unmatched. The CDR3 DNA follows: TGTGCCAGCAGCGAGATCCCTAGCGGGGGGATGATGACCCAGTACTTC. It is translated as CASSEIPSGGMMTQYF.

This clone appeared a few times. V usage is TRBV28 and J usage is TRBJ2-5, with D tentatively TRBD1 (6 bases). This CDR3 has 16 amino acids. Per germline, CDR1 MDHEN and CDR2 SYDVKM. With 1 base removed from V and 0 bases from J, the gap between germline ends came to 12 bases. The CDR3: CASSLYGTRYQETQYF. The CDR3 DNA reads TGTGCCAGCAGTTTATACGGGACAAGGTACCAAGAGACCCAGTACTTC.

This clone was counted between two and nine times. The genes are TRBV6-6 and TRBJ1-2, with 7 bases identical to TRBD1. CDR1 is MNHNY and CDR2 is SVGAGI in the germline V gene (reference sequence). Trimming removed 5 bases from V and 5 bases from J; junction bases left unmatched: 11. CDR3 size: 15 residues. This CDR3 reads CASSIGQARVYGYTF. DNA of the CDR3: TGTGCCAGCAGTATAGGACAGGCAAGGGTATATGGCTACACCTTC.

This clone turned up a few times. The chain links TRBV11-1 to TRBJ2-1; TRBD1 matches 7 bases. Germline CDR1 reads SGHAT; CDR2 reads FQDESV (reference sequence). V dropped 1 base and J dropped 1; count of bases not matched to a gene: 1. CDR3 size: 15 residues. The CDR3 bases are TGTGCCAGCAGCTTAGGGACAGGATCCTACAATGAGCAGTTCTTC. This translates into CASSLGTGSYNEQFF.

This clone was observed a few times. The rearrangement joins TRBV30 to TRBJ2-1; D unresolved. V shed 0 bases and J shed 9 bases, with 6 bases lying between them. In germline, CDR1 is GTSNPN, CDR2 SVGIG (reference sequence). This CDR3 comprises 11 residues. The CDR3 protein is CAWSVIREQFF. CDR3 DNA sequence: TGTGCCTGGAGTGTAATTCGTGAGCAGTTCTTC.

This clone was detected only a few times. The chain employs TRBV5-1 and TRBJ2-3; weak D call: TRBD1 (6 bases). This CDR3 has 13 amino acids. The ends were cut back, 7 bases at V and 3 bases at J, with 12 bases in the middle. Germline V gene data show CDR1 as SGHRS and CDR2 as YFSETQ. The CDR3 nucleotides read TGCGCCAGCGGGACACCAGGAACAGATACGCAGTATTTT. Amino acid sequence: CASGTPGTDTQYF.

Concerning this clone: The sample holds other DNA sequences that translate to the same CDR3. The chain links TRBV10-3 to TRBJ1-5, with TRBD1 identical over 7 bases. This CDR3 has 14 amino acids. J gave up 4 bases and V 2 bases, and 2 bases lay outside the gene matches. Germline V gene sequence: CDR1 ENHRY, CDR2 SYGVKD. The CDR3 nucleotides are TGTGCCATCAGTGAGGGACAGGTGAATCAGCCCCAGCATTTT. Its protein is CAISEGQVNQPQHF.

The rearrangement joins TRBV30 to TRBJ1-2, with TRBD1 matching 7 bases. The trim removed 5 bases at V and 3 bases at J, leaving 3 bases unmatched. Germline values: CDR1 GTSNPN, CDR2 SVGIG (reference sequence). There are 12 residues in the CDR3. CDR3 sequence: CAWDRVDYGYTF. The CDR3 region has the DNA TGTGCCTGGGACAGGGTTGACTATGGCTACACCTTC.

This clone was detected only a few times. The V gene is TRBV6-5, the J gene TRBJ1-6; 7 bases map to TRBD1. The CDR3 has 15 residues. The V segment lost 7 bases and the J segment 8 bases; nucleotides outside the gene matches: 11. CDR1 is MNHEY and CDR2 is SVGAGI in the germline V gene. The CDR3 DNA sequence: TGTGCCAGCACCATGGCCAGGGGGTCTCATTCACCCCTCCACTTT. Amino acid sequence: CASTMARGSHSPLHF.

The chain has TRBV6-5 and TRBJ1-4; 9 bases are a match to TRBD1. The CDR3 is made up of 13 amino acids. Trimming at V came to 2 bases and at J to 13 bases, leaving 5 bases not matched to a gene. The germline gives CDR1 MNHEY, CDR2 SVGAGI. The CDR3 nucleotides are TGTGCCAGCAGTTACGATCGGGACAGGGCACTGTTTTTT. Translated: CASSYDRDRALFF.

The chain carries TRBV2 and TRBJ2-3; D remains unclear. This CDR3 region has 13 residues. CDR1 and CDR2 from the germline V gene are SNHLY and FYNNEI. The V gene lost 5 bases and the J gene lost 8 bases, with 14 bases spanning the gap. CDR3 region: CASSSLERFTQYF. The CDR3 nucleotides are TGTGCCAGCAGTTCGCTGGAGCGTTTTACGCAGTATTTT.

The gene calls are TRBV4-3 and TRBJ1-5; the D gene is possibly TRBD1 (6 bases). Germline CDR1 LGHNA, CDR2 YSLEER. Trimming removed 5 bases at V and 6 bases at J, with 17 bases between. The CDR3 spans 15 residues. This CDR3 reads CASSFRRDISQPQHF. In DNA form, the CDR3 reads TGCGCCAGCAGCTTTCGTCGGGACATTTCTCAGCCCCAGCATTTT.

This clone was detected a few times. V is TRBV25-1 and J is TRBJ2-5; TRBD1 aligns across 7 bases. This CDR3 is built from 14 residues. Germline V gene sequence: CDR1 MGHDK, CDR2 SYGVNS. V trimming: 5 bases; J trimming: 9 bases; junction bases outside the gene matches: 12. As DNA, the CDR3 is TGTGCCAGCAGTTTGACAGGGTTTTCTATGGCCCAGTACTTC. Translating gives CASSLTGFSMAQYF.

The chain employs TRBV30 and TRBJ1-4; D is unresolved. This CDR3 has 12 residues. CDR1 is GTSNPN, CDR2 SVGIG, per germline (reference sequence). V was trimmed by 8 bases and J by 5 bases, leaving 12 bases between them. CDR3: CADRGINEKLFF. Here the CDR3 DNA reads TGTGCCGACCGGGGTATCAATGAAAAACTGTTTTTT.

The chain is built from TRBV30 and TRBJ1-1, with a tentative D call TRBD1 (5 bases). Trimming cost V 1 base and J 4 bases, with 13 bases left between them. Germline values: CDR1 GTSNPN, CDR2 SVGIG (reference sequence). The CDR3 length is 14 residues. CDR3 DNA: TGTGCCTGGAGTGGGGCGGGGGGACTCACTGAAGCTTTCTTT. Amino acids: CAWSGAGGLTEAFF.

This clone was seen a few times. V is TRBV4-3 and J is TRBJ1-2; 7 nucleotides align to TRBD1. Germline CDR1 and CDR2: LGHNA and YSLEER. The CDR3 extends over 14 amino acids. Trimming at V came to 1 base and at J to 4 bases, leaving 3 bases not matched to a gene. The CDR3 DNA reads as TGCGCCAGCAGCCAAGGACAGGGAGCCTATGGCTACACCTTC. Its protein is CASSQGQGAYGYTF.

This clone was counted a few times. The chain joins TRBV2 to TRBJ1-2; D not certain. Germline-derived CDR1 and CDR2 are SNHLY and FYNNEI. This CDR3 contains 16 residues. Trimming shortened V by 3 bases and J by 4 bases, and 18 bases separated the two germline ends. CDR3: CASSDLGRPVLYGYTF. The CDR3 nucleotides read TGTGCCAGCAGTGATCTTGGCAGGCCCGTCCTCTATGGCTACACCTTC.

This clone has only a few counts. The chain joins TRBV7-9 to TRBJ2-6; maybe TRBD1 (6 bases). In germline, CDR1 is SEHNR, CDR2 FQNEAQ (reference sequence). Between the trimmed V and J ends, which lost 6 bases and 2 bases, there was a span of 17 bases. This CDR3 spans 17 amino acids. The CDR3 DNA is TGTGCCAGCAGGGTACAGGGCCTGGGTGCTGGGGCCAACGTCCTGACTTTC. Its protein is CASRVQGLGAGANVLTF.

This clone has just a few counts. The genes are TRBV11-3 and TRBJ2-3, with D tentatively TRBD2 (6 bases). Germline V gene lookup returns CDR1 SGHNT and CDR2 YENEEA. The CDR3 extends over 16 amino acids. Trimming cost V 1 base and J 0 bases, with 11 bases left between them. CDR3 in DNA: TGTGCCAGCAGCTTAGTCGCAGGAGGGAGCACAGATACGCAGTATTTT. It yields the protein CASSLVAGGSTDTQYF.

V gene TRBV19 combines with J gene TRBJ1-5; D gene ambiguous. The CDR3 contains 12 residues. V lost 2 bases and J 6 bases, leaving 5 bases between the germline ends. Per germline, CDR1 LNHDA and CDR2 SQIVND (reference sequence). The CDR3 loop is CASSILSQPQHF. CDR3 coding DNA: TGTGCCAGTAGTATATTGAGTCAGCCCCAGCATTTT.

This clone was recorded a few times. In nucleotides, the CDR3 is TGTGCCAGCAGTTTATACCTACAGCAAGCTCGTCAGCCCCAGCATTTT. This encodes CASSLYLQQARQPQHF. This chain connects TRBV28 to TRBJ1-5; D is unresolved. This CDR3 contains 16 residues. Trimming removed 1 base from V and 6 bases from J, with 16 bases in between. Germline CDR1 reads MDHEN; CDR2 reads SYDVKM.

The chain is built from TRBV12-5 and TRBJ2-1; TRBD1 is a possible D gene (5 bases). Deletions cut 5 bases from V and 1 base from J, with 21 bases between. Germline V CDR1 and CDR2: LGHNT, FRNRAP. This CDR3 spans 18 amino acids. The CDR3 region is CASGASWVRQGSYNEQFF. CDR3 DNA sequence: TGTGCTAGTGGTGCCTCGTGGGTGCGGCAGGGTTCCTACAATGAGCAGTTCTTC.

This clone was recorded a few times. V gene TRBV7-8 combines with J gene TRBJ1-1, with unresolved D. Per the germline V gene, CDR1 is SGHVS and CDR2 is FQNEAQ. V lost 1 base to trimming and J lost 4 bases, with 13 bases between them. There are 15 residues in the CDR3. Here the CDR3 reads CASSLVGTRSTEAFF. The DNA of the CDR3 is TGTGCCAGCAGCTTAGTGGGCACCCGGTCCACTGAAGCTTTCTTT.

The chain uses TRBV6-1 and TRBJ2-1, with D possibly TRBD2 on 6 matching bases. The CDR3 has 15 residues. Germline V gives CDR1 MNHNS, CDR2 SASEGT. V was clipped by 6 bases and J by 3 bases, with 15 bases between them. CDR3 residues: CASSETGEVYNEQFF. The CDR3 nucleotides are TGTGCCAGCAGCGAAACGGGGGAGGTCTACAATGAGCAGTTCTTC.

The rearrangement uses TRBV19 and TRBJ1-5; D perhaps matches TRBD1 (6 bases). With 8 bases removed from V and 3 bases from J, the gap between germline ends came to 14 bases. The CDR3 has 14 amino acids. Germline loops: CDR1 LNHDA, CDR2 SQIVND (reference sequence). CDR3 nucleotides: TGTGCCAGTGCACAGGGTCCTGACAATCAGCCCCAGCATTTT. Translated, it gives CASAQGPDNQPQHF. Full variable domain (missing parts from reference TRBV19 and TRBJ1-5): DGGITQSPKYLFRKEGQNVTLSCEQNLNHDAMYWYRQDPGQGLRLIYYSQIVNDFQKGDIAEGYSVSREKKESFPLTVTSAQKNPTAFYLCASAQGPDNQPQHFGDGTRLSIL.

The sample holds a few counts of this clone. The V and J genes are TRBV11-2 and TRBJ2-3, with 8 bases aligning to TRBD2. The CDR3 runs 18 residues. V was pared by 1 base and J by 0 bases, with 9 bases of the junction left unmatched. The germline CDR1 and CDR2 sequences are SGHAT and FQNNGV. The CDR3 is CASSLGPLAGDSTDTQYF. CDR3 nucleotide sequence: TGTGCCAGCAGCTTAGGACCGCTAGCGGGCGATAGCACAGATACGCAGTATTTT. The complete variable domain, with remaining parts taken from reference TRBV11-2 and TRBJ2-3, reads EAGVAQSPRYKIIEKRQSVAFWCNPISGHATLYWYQQILGQGPKLLIQFQNNGVVDDSQLPKDRFSAERLKGVDSTLKIQPAKLEDSAVYLCASSLGPLAGDSTDTQYFGPGTRLTVL.